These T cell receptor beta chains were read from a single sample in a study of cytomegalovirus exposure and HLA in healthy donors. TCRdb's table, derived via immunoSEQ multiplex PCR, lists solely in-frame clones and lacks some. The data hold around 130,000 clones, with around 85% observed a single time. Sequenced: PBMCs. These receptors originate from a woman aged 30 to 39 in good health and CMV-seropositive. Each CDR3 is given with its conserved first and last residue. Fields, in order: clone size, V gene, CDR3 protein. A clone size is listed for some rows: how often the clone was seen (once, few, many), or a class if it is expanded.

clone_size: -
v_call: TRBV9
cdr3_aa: CASSVTENYGYTF

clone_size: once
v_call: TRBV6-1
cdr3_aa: CASTLPGTGSDGYTF

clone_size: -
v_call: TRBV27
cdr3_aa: CASRVGTGGEKLFF

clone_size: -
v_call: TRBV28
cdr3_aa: CASSLGGFYGYTF

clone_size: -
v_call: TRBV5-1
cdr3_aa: CASSGSGGYNEQFF

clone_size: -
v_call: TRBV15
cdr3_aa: CATSPRQGGYEQYF

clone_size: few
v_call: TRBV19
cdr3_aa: CASRPLLGGAQGYTF

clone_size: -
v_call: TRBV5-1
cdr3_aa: CASSFFGGEETQYF

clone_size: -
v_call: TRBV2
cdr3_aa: CASREGLAGGRETQYF

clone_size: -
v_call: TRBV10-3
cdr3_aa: CAISESAAGGYTF

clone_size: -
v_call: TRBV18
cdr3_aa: CASSPRGTGRFPTDTQYF

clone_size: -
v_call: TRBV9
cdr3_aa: CASSAQGATEPQHF

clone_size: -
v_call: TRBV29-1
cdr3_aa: CSVVAGVTTGELFF

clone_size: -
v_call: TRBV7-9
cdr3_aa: CASLRAGTGGYGYTF

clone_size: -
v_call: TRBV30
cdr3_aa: CAWSFSTGGEQYF

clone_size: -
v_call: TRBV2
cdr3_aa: CASTTGQLNQPQHF

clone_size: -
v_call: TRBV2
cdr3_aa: CASKEGLAELYEQYF

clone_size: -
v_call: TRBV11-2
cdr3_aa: CASSSLGLGYTF

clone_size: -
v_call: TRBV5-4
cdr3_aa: CASSLDPTGASYEQYF

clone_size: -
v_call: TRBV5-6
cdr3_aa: CASSFAPTLRNTEAFF